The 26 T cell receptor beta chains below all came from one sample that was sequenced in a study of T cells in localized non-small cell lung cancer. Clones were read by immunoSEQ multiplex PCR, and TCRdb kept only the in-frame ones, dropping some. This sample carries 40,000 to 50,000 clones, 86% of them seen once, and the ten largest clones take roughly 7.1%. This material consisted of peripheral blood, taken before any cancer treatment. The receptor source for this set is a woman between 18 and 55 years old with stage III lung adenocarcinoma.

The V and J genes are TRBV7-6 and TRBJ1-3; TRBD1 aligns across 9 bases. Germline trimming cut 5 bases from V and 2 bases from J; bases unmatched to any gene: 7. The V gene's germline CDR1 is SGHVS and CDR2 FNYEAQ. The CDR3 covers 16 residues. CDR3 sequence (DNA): TGTGCCAGCAGCCTACAGGGGGCTGGTGCTGGAAACACCATATATTTT. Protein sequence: CASSLQGAGAGNTIYF. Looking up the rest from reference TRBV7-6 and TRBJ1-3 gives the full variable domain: GAGVSQSPRYKVTKRGQDVALRCDPISGHVSLYWYRQALGQGPEFLTYFNYEAQQDKSGLPNDRFSAERPEGSISTLTIQRTEQRDSAMYRCASSLQGAGAGNTIYFGEGSWLTVV.

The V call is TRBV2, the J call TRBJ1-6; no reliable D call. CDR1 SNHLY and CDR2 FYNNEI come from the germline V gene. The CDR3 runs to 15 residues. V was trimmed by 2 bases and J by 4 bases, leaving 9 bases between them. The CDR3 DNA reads TGTGCCAGCAGTGAAATTTCACCTTATAATTCACCCCTCCACTTT. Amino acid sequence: CASSEISPYNSPLHF.

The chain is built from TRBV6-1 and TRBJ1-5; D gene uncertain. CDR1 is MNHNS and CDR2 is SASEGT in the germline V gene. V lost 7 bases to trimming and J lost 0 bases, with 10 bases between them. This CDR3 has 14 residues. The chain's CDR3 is CASTRSHSNQPQHF. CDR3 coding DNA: TGTGCCAGCACCCGGTCCCATAGCAATCAGCCCCAGCATTTT.

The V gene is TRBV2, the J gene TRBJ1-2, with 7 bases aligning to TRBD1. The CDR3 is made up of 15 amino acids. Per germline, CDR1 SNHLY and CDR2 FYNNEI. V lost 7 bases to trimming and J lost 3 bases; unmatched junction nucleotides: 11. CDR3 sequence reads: CASTLDEGADYGYTF. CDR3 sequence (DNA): TGTGCCAGCACCCTGGACGAGGGGGCGGACTATGGCTACACCTTC. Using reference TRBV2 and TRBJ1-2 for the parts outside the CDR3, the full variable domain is EPEVTQTPSHQVTQMGQEVILRCVPISNHLYFYWYRQILGQKVEFLVSFYNNEISEKSEIFDDQFSVERPDGSNFTLKIRSTKLEDSAMYFCASTLDEGADYGYTFGSGTRLTVV.

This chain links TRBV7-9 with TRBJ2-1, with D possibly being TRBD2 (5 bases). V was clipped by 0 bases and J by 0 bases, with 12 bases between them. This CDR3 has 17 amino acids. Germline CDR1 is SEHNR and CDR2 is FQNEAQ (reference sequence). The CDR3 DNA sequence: TGTGCCAGCAGCTTAGCGGTCCCCACTAGCTCCTACAATGAGCAGTTCTTC. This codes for CASSLAVPTSSYNEQFF.

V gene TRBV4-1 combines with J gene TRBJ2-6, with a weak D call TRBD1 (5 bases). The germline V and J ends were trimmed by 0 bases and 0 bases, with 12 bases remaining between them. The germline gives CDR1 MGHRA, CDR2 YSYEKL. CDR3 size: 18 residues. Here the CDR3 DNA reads TGCGCCAGCAGCCAAGATCGGGCAGGGAACTCTGGGGCCAACGTCCTGACTTTC. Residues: CASSQDRAGNSGANVLTF.

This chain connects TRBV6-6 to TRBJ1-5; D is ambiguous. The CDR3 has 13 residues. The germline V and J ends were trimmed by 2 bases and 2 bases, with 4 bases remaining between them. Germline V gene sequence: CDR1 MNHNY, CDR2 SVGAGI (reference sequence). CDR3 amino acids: CASSYRGNQPQHF. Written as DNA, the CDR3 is TGTGCCAGCAGTTACCGAGGCAATCAGCCCCAGCATTTT.

CDR3 bases: TGTGCCAGCAGTGTGGACAGACAAGCTAACTATGGCTACACCTTC. Translation gives CASSVDRQANYGYTF. V is TRBV6-1 and J is TRBJ1-2; perhaps TRBD1 as D (6 bases). This CDR3 is 15 amino acids long. Trimming took 4 bases from V and 0 from J, leaving 12 bases between them. Per germline, CDR1 MNHNS and CDR2 SASEGT.

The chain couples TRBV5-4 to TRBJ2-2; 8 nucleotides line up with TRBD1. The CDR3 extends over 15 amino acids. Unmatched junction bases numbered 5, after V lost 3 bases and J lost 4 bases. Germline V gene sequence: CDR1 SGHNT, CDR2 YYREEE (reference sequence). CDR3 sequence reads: CASSSQGVGTGELFF. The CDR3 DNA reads TGTGCCAGCAGCTCACAGGGGGTCGGCACCGGGGAGCTGTTTTTT.

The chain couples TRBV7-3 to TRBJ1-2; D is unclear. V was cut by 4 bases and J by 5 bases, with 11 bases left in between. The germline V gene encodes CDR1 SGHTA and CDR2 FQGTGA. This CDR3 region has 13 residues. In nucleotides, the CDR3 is TGTGCCAGCAGCTATAACGTAGGGTATGGCTACACCTTC. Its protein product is CASSYNVGYGYTF.

In nucleotides, the CDR3 is TGTGCCAGTAGTATATTCTTTGGGACAGAGGCTTTCTTT. Residues: CASSIFFGTEAFF. The chain uses TRBV19 and TRBJ1-1; TRBD1 aligns across 7 bases. There are 13 residues in the CDR3. CDR1 and CDR2 from the germline V gene are LNHDA and SQIVND (reference sequence). V was pared by 2 bases and J by 11 bases, with 8 bases of the junction left unmatched. Together with reference TRBV19 and TRBJ1-1, the CDR3 gives the full variable domain: DGGITQSPKYLFRKEGQNVTLSCEQNLNHDAMYWYRQDPGQGLRLIYYSQIVNDFQKGDIAEGYSVSREKKESFPLTVTSAQKNPTAFYLCASSIFFGTEAFFGQGTRLTVV.

The CDR3 DNA reads as TGTGCCTCTGGCAGGGACGGAGAAAAACTGTTTTTT. Amino acids: CASGRDGEKLFF. The chain has TRBV6-5 and TRBJ1-4; D may be TRBD1 (5 bases). There are 12 residues in the CDR3. Deletions cut 11 bases from V and 8 bases from J, with 15 bases between. Germline V lookup: CDR1 MNHEY, CDR2 SVGAGI.

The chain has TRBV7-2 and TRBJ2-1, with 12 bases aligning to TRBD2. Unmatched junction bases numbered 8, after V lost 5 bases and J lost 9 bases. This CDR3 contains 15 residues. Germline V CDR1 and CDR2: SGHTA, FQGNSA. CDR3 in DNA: TGTGCCAGCAGCACAACTAGCGGGGGGAATCTTGAGCAGTTCTTC. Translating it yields CASSTTSGGNLEQFF.

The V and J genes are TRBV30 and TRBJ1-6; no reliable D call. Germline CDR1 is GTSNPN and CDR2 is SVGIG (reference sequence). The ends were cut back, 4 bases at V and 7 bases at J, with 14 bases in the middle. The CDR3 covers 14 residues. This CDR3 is CAWNPGVENSPLHF. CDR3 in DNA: TGTGCCTGGAACCCCGGGGTGGAGAATTCACCCCTCCACTTT.

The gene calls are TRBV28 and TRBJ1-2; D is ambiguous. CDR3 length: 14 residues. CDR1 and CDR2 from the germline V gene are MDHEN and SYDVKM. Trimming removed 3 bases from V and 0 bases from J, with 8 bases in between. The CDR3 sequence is CASSFGSPNYGYTF. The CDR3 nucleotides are TGTGCCAGCAGTTTCGGGTCACCTAACTATGGCTACACCTTC.

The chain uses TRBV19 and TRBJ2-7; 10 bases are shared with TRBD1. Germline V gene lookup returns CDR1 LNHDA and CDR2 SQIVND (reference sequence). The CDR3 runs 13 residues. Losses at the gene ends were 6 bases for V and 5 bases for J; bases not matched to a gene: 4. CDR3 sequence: CASSPTGGNEQYF. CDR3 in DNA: TGTGCCAGTAGCCCGACAGGGGGCAACGAGCAGTACTTC.

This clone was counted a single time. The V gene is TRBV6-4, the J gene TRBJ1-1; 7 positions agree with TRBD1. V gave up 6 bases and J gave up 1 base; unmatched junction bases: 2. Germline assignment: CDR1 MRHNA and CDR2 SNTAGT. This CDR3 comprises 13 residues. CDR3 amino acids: CASSRQGNTEAFF. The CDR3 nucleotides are TGTGCCAGCAGCCGACAGGGGAACACTGAAGCTTTCTTT.

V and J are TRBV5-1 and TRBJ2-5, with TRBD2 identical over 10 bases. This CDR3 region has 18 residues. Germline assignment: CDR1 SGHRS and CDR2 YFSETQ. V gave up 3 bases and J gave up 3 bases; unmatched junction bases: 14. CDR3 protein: CASSYPRGTSGVKETQYF. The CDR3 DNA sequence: TGCGCCAGCAGCTACCCTAGGGGTACTAGCGGGGTAAAAGAGACCCAGTACTTC.

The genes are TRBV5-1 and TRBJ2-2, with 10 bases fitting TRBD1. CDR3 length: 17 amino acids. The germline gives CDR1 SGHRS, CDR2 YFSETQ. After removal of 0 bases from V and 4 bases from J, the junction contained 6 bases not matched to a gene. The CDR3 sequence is CASSLADRGRTTGELFF. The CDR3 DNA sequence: TGCGCCAGCAGCTTGGCCGACAGGGGGCGAACCACCGGGGAGCTGTTTTTT.

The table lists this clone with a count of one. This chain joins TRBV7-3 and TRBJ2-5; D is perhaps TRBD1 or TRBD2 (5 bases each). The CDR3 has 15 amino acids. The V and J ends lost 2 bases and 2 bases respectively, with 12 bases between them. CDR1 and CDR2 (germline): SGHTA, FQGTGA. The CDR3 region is CASSLLGTAQETQYF. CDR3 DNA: TGTGCCAGCAGCTTACTCGGGACGGCACAAGAGACCCAGTACTTC.

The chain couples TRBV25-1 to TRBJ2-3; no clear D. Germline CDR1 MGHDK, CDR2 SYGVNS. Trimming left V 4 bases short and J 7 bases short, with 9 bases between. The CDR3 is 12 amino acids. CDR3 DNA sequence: TGTGCCAGCAGTGGCCTGCGGAATACGCAGTATTTT. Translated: CASSGLRNTQYF.

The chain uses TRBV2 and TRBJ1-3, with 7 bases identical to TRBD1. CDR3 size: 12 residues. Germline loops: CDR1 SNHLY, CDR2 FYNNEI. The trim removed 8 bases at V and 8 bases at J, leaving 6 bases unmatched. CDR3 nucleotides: TGTGCCAGCGCGACAGGGAAAGACACCATATATTTT. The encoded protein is CASATGKDTIYF. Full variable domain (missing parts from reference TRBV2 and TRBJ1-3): EPEVTQTPSHQVTQMGQEVILRCVPISNHLYFYWYRQILGQKVEFLVSFYNNEISEKSEIFDDQFSVERPDGSNFTLKIRSTKLEDSAMYFCASATGKDTIYFGEGSWLTVV.

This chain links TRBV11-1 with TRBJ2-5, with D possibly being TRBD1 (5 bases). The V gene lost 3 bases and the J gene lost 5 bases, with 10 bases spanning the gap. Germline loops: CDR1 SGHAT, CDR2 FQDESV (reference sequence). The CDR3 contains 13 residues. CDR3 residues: CASSFGRVETQYF. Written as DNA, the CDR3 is TGTGCCAGCAGCTTTGGCAGGGTGGAGACCCAGTACTTC.

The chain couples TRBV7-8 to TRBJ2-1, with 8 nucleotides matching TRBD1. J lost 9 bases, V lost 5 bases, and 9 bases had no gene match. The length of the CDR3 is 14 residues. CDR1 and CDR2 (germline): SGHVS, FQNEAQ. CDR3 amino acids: CASSVRTGFGEQFF. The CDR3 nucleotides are TGTGCCAGCAGCGTACGGACAGGGTTCGGTGAGCAGTTCTTC.

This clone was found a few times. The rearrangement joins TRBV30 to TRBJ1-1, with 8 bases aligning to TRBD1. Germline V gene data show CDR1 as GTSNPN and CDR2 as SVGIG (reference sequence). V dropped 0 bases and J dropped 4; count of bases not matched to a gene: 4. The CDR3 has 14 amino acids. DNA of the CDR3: TGTGCCTGGAGTGTACGACAGGGGATCACTGAAGCTTTCTTT. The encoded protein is CAWSVRQGITEAFF.

CDR3 nucleotides: TGTGCCTGGGGGCCACCTAATTCACCCCTCCACTTT. Translation gives CAWGPPNSPLHF. The chain recombines TRBV30 with TRBJ1-6; D gene uncertain. V lost 5 bases and J 6 bases, leaving 8 bases between the germline ends. In germline, CDR1 is GTSNPN, CDR2 SVGIG (reference sequence). This CDR3 region has 12 residues.